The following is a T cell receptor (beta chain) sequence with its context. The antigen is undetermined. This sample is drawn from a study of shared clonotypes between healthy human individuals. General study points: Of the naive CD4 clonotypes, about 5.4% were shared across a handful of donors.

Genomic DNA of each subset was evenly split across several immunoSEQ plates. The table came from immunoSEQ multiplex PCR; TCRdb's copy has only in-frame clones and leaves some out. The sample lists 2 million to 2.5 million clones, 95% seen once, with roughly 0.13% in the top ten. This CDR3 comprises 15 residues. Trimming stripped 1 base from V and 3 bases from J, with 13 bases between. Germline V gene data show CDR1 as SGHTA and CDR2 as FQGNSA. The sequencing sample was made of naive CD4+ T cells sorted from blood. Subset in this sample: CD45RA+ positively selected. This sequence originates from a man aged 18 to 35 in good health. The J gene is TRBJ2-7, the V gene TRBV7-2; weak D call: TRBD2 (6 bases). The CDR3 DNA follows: TGTGCCAGCAGCTTAGATACTAGCCTGAACTACGAGCAGTACTTC. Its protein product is CASSLDTSLNYEQYF.